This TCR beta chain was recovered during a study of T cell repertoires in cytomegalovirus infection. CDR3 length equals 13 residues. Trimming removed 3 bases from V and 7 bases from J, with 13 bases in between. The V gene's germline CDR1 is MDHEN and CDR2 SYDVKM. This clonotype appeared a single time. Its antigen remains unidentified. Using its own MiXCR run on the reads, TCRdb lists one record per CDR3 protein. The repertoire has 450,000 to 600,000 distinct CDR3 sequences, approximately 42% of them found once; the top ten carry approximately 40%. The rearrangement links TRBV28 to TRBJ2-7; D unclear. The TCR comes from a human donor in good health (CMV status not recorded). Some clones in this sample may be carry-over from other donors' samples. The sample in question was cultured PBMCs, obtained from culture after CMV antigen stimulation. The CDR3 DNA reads TGTGCCAGCAGTTTCCCGGCCACCGGTGAGCAGTACTTC. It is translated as CASSFPATGEQYF.